The clone carrying this TCR beta chain was seen only once. Its target is unknown. The germline gives CDR1 SEHNR, CDR2 FQNEAQ (reference sequence). The V and J ends lost 2 bases and 2 bases respectively, with 12 bases between them. CDR3 size: 15 residues. The record originates from a study of radiotherapy plus CTLA-4 blockade in lung cancer. Study as a whole: Among patients, approximately 17% showed objective responses, and over 30% had disease control.

General study points: TCR clones of tumor origin grew in blood after radiotherapy plus ipilimumab.

The protocol was immunoSEQ multiplex PCR, while the TCRdb copy is restricted to in-frame clones and leaves out a portion. The table includes approximately 81,000 clones, about 78% detected once. Focal radiation plus CTLA-4 blockade with ipilimumab was administered to patients who had chemo-refractory metastatic non-small-cell lung cancer. This sequence joins TRBV7-9 and TRBJ2-5, with no clear D. The sample in question was peripheral blood, obtained from a patient treated with radiotherapy plus ipilimumab. This clonotype originated in a human donor with non-small cell lung cancer who had a partial response to radiotherapy plus ipilimumab. Some clones in this sample may be carry-over from other donors' samples. In DNA, the CDR3 is TGTGCCAGCAGCTTATTAGCAGATTTTCAAGAGACCCAGTACTTC. It codes for CASSLLADFQETQYF. The full variable domain, in which reference TRBV7-9 and TRBJ2-5 provide the parts outside the CDR3, is DTGVSQNPRHKITKRGQNVTFRCDPISEHNRLYWYRQTLGQGPEFLTYFQNEAQLEKSRLLSDRFSAERPKGSFSTLEIQRTEQGDSAMYLCASSLLADFQETQYFGPGTRLLVL.